One sample yielded the 21 T cell receptor beta chains listed below, sequenced in a study of T-cell memory formation after mild COVID-19 (TCRdb year 2021). Libraries were built with 5' RACE. Sequencing used an Illumina NovaSeq 6000. In TCRdb, the public reads were trimmed at Q25 with fastp and aligned with MiXCR, with productive beta chains retained. Merged by CDR3 protein, the rows form single entries marked with the most common genes and DNA. In all, the sample holds about 440,000 distinct CDR3 sequences, and over 15% of those were seen once. Together, the top ten hold 8.4% of the sample. Material for sequencing was PBMCs or a T cell subset sorted from them (not recorded which). These receptors all stem from an adult woman who had mild COVID-19 (a few samples of this study predate the infection). The sample titles of this study are shuffled in the database, so cell type and time point are left out; the donor was told from shared clones.

The chain joins TRBV7-9 to TRBJ2-7, with 7 bases matching TRBD1. Trimming took 0 bases from V and 0 from J; bases not matched to a gene: 8. This CDR3 contains 17 residues. From germline, CDR1 is SEHNR and CDR2 FQNEAQ (reference sequence). CDR3 bases: TGTGCCAGCAGCTTAGCGACAGGGACCCTTAGCTCCTACGAGCAGTACTTC. Its protein is CASSLATGTLSSYEQYF.

CDR3: CASSPPGLDYEQYF. In DNA, the CDR3 is TGTGCCAGCAGTCCTCCGGGACTAGACTACGAGCAGTACTTC. V gene TRBV12-3 or TRBV12-4 combines with J gene TRBJ2-7; 8 nucleotides line up with TRBD2. The CDR3 has 14 amino acids. The V and J ends lost 5 bases and 3 bases, in that order; junction bases with no gene match: 6.

This clonotype showed up many times. The rearrangement joins TRBV12-3 or TRBV12-4 to TRBJ2-1, with 8 nucleotides matching TRBD2. The J segment lost 0 bases and the V segment lost 6 bases, leaving 4 bases of the junction unmatched. The CDR3 is 15 residues long. The DNA for the CDR3 is TGTGCCAGCAGCGCCAGCGGGGGCTCCTACAATGAGCAGTTCTTC. Translating gives CASSASGGSYNEQFF.

This clonotype was seen a handful of times. The V call is TRBV21-1, the J call TRBJ1-4; TRBD1 is taken as the D call from the table, unchecked against the DNA. TRBV21-1 is a documented pseudogene. This CDR3 is built from 15 residues. The CDR3 here is CASSKAGRVNEKLFF. CDR3 bases: TGTGCCAGCAGCAAAGCTGGCAGGGTAAATGAAAAACTGTTTTTT.

This clonotype was observed a handful of times. This chain connects TRBV25-1 to TRBJ2-1, with D tentatively TRBD2 (6 bases). The germline V gene has CDR1 MGHDK and CDR2 SYGVNS. Trimming pared 4 bases from V and 1 base from J, leaving 14 bases between. This CDR3 is built from 16 residues. CDR3 DNA: TGTGCCAGCAGTGGAAACCCCGGGGGATCCTACAATGAGCAGTTCTTC. It encodes CASSGNPGGSYNEQFF.

The CDR3 sequence: CAISEVLNTIYF. CDR3 nucleotide sequence: TGTGCCATCAGTGAGGTATTAAACACCATATATTTT. This chain joins TRBV10-3 and TRBJ1-3; D remains ambiguous. The CDR3 consists of 12 residues. V lost 2 bases and J lost 6, with 5 bases in between. The germline V gene has CDR1 ENHRY and CDR2 SYGVKD.

The V gene is TRBV25-1, the J gene TRBJ2-2; D is unclear. Germline assignment: CDR1 MGHDK and CDR2 SYGVNS. V was clipped by 7 bases and J by 6 bases, with 12 bases between them. This CDR3 is built from 13 residues. CDR3 sequence (DNA): TGTGCCAGCACTGGGTCATCCGCCGGGGAGCTGTTTTTT. Translation gives CASTGSSAGELFF.

V is TRBV3-1 and J is TRBJ2-7; D may be TRBD1 (5 bases). The germline gives CDR1 LGHDT, CDR2 YNNKEL (reference sequence). The CDR3 consists of 16 residues. Trimming cost V 1 base and J 1 base, with 14 bases left between them. The CDR3 is CASSQVSAAGSYEQYF. The CDR3 DNA is TGTGCCAGCAGCCAAGTAAGCGCCGCAGGGTCCTACGAGCAGTACTTC.

J is TRBJ2-7 and V is TRBV12-3 or TRBV12-4, with 7 bases identical to TRBD1. CDR3 length: 13 residues. V lost 3 bases, J lost 7 bases, and 6 bases stayed unmatched. Written as DNA, the CDR3 is TGTGCCAGCAGTTTGACAGGGCGTGGAGAGCAGTACTTC. Translation gives CASSLTGRGEQYF.

This clonotype was detected only a few times. The J gene is TRBJ2-1, the V gene TRBV5-1; 7 bases are a match to TRBD1. J was trimmed by 8 bases and V by 3 bases; bases with no gene match: 5. The CDR3 is 13 amino acids. The germline CDR1 and CDR2 sequences are SGHRS and YFSETQ. For the CDR3, the DNA is TGCGCCAGCAGCTCGACAGGGTCGGATGAGCAGTTCTTC. Translation gives CASSSTGSDEQFF.

The rearrangement joins TRBV2 to TRBJ2-1, with a tentative D call TRBD2 (6 bases). CDR1 and CDR2 from the germline V gene are SNHLY and FYNNEI. This CDR3 is 13 amino acids long. Trimming left V 6 bases short and J 9 bases short, with 15 bases between. The CDR3 reads CASSLPGGSEQFF. In DNA, the CDR3 is TGTGCCAGCAGCCTGCCTGGGGGGTCTGAGCAGTTCTTC.

In this sample, this clonotype turned up a few times. The genes are TRBV7-2 and TRBJ2-7; tentatively, D is TRBD2 (5 bases). The CDR3 consists of 15 residues. V dropped 1 base and J dropped 2 bases, with 12 bases sitting between them. Germline values: CDR1 SGHTA, CDR2 FQGNSA. The CDR3 DNA reads as TGTGCCAGCAGCTTAGAGAGTACTAGAACCTACGAGCAGTACTTC. It yields the protein CASSLESTRTYEQYF.

The V and J genes are TRBV4-2 and TRBJ1-2; TRBD1 matches at 8 bases. The CDR3 spans 16 residues. Trimming at V came to 4 bases and at J to 6 bases, leaving 13 bases not matched to a gene. CDR1 and CDR2 (germline): LGHNA, YNFKEQ. Written as DNA, the CDR3 is TGTGCCAGCAGCCGCGATACCGGACAGGGATTCCATGGCTACACCTTC. Amino acid sequence: CASSRDTGQGFHGYTF.

This clonotype was recorded a few times. This rearrangement joins TRBV14 to TRBJ1-2; D perhaps matches TRBD1 (5 bases). CDR1 is SGHDN and CDR2 is FVKESK in the germline V gene. There are 16 residues in the CDR3. With 2 bases removed from V and 2 bases from J, the gap between germline ends came to 15 bases. The CDR3 spells CASSQIATDPNYGYTF. The CDR3 DNA reads as TGTGCCAGCAGCCAAATTGCGACAGACCCGAACTATGGCTACACCTTC. The full variable domain, its missing parts supplied by reference TRBV14 and TRBJ1-2, is EAGVTQFPSHSVIEKGQTVTLRCDPISGHDNLYWYRRVMGKEIKFLLHFVKESKQDESGMPNNRFLAERTGGTYSTLKVQPAELEDSGVYFCASSQIATDPNYGYTFGSGTRLTVV.

Only a few counts were recorded for this clonotype. The chain recombines TRBV2 with TRBJ2-7; D is ambiguous. CDR3 length: 16 amino acids. V shed 1 base and J shed 2 bases, with 15 bases lying between them. CDR1 and CDR2 (germline): SNHLY, FYNNEI. The CDR3 sequence: CASSEVELGTPYEQYF. The CDR3 coding sequence is TGTGCCAGCAGTGAAGTAGAACTCGGCACCCCCTACGAGCAGTACTTC.

Only a few counts were recorded for this clonotype. The J gene is TRBJ2-7, the V gene TRBV7-6; maybe TRBD1 (5 bases). CDR3 size: 16 residues. Trimming stripped 5 bases from V and 6 bases from J, with 23 bases between. Germline V gives CDR1 SGHVS, CDR2 FNYEAQ. CDR3 sequence reads: CASSQWGEEMALEQYF. CDR3 nucleotides: TGTGCCAGCAGCCAGTGGGGCGAGGAGATGGCCCTCGAGCAGTACTTC.

This sequence joins TRBV9 and TRBJ2-7; D perhaps matches TRBD2 (5 bases). CDR1 and CDR2 from the germline V gene are SGDLS and YYNGEE. This CDR3 comprises 17 residues. V gave up 0 bases and J gave up 4 bases, with 20 bases separating them. CDR3 DNA sequence: TGTGCCAGCAGCGTAGACGAGGGCCACAGTCCCATATACGAGCAGTACTTC. Translated: CASSVDEGHSPIYEQYF.

The table lists this clonotype with a few counts. The J gene is TRBJ2-3, the V gene TRBV4-2; TRBD2 matches at 12 bases. With 5 bases clipped from V and 0 bases from J, the junction kept 15 bases outside the gene matches. Germline-derived CDR1 and CDR2 are LGHNA and YNFKEQ. The CDR3 spans 20 residues. The CDR3: CASSSGVLAGGHSSTDTQYF. The DNA of the CDR3 is TGTGCCAGCAGCTCGGGGGTACTAGCGGGGGGACACTCTAGCACAGATACGCAGTATTTT.

The V and J genes are TRBV11-1 and TRBJ1-2; weak D call: TRBD1 (5 bases). The CDR3 sequence is 12 residues long. Trimming shortened V by 8 bases and J by 4 bases, and 11 bases separated the two germline ends. CDR1 and CDR2 from the germline V gene are SGHAT and FQDESV (reference sequence). This chain's CDR3 is CASQGIGYGYTF. CDR3 DNA sequence: TGTGCCAGCCAGGGTATCGGCTATGGCTACACCTTC.

This clonotype was picked up many times. The gene calls are TRBV24-1 and TRBJ1-1; 10 bases agree with TRBD1. V gave up 4 bases and J gave up 7 bases; unmatched junction bases: 5. Germline values: CDR1 KGHDR, CDR2 SFDVKD. The CDR3 totals 14 residues. CDR3 nucleotide sequence: TGTGCCACCAGTGACCGGACAGGGGGAGATGAAGCTTTCTTT. The encoded protein is CATSDRTGGDEAFF.

In its sample, this clonotype was seen a few times. The chain uses TRBV18 and TRBJ2-7; 7 nucleotides align to TRBD2. This CDR3 region has 14 residues. The V gene end was trimmed by 3 bases and the J gene end by 2 bases; junction bases not matched to a gene: 4. Germline CDR1 is KGHSH and CDR2 is LQKENI. The CDR3 sequence is CASSPVAGPYEQYF. The CDR3 DNA is TGTGCCAGCTCACCCGTAGCGGGTCCCTACGAGCAGTACTTC.